A single sample is the source of the 31 T cell receptor beta chains below, sequenced in a study of cytomegalovirus exposure and HLA in healthy donors. It was with 60 Vbeta and 13 Jbeta primers that the PCR ran. Produced via immunoSEQ multiplex PCR; TCRdb's table is partial and in-frame only. This sample has some 150,000 clones, with 87% found just once. The sequencing sample was made of PBMCs. Receptors originate from a woman in her 30s in good health and CMV-seronegative.

The CDR3, as DNA: TGTGCCAGCACCCGACTATTCAGACTAGCGGGAGTAGATACGCAGTATTTT. The encoded protein is CASTRLFRLAGVDTQYF. The V and J genes are TRBV7-9 and TRBJ2-3, with 12 bases aligning to TRBD2. Looked up from germline, CDR1 is SEHNR and CDR2 is FQNEAQ (reference sequence). Trimming at V came to 7 bases and at J to 5 bases, leaving 13 bases not matched to a gene. This CDR3 has 17 residues. Full variable domain (remainder filled in from reference TRBV7-9 and TRBJ2-3): DTGVSQNPRHKITKRGQNVTFRCDPISEHNRLYWYRQTLGQGPEFLTYFQNEAQLEKSRLLSDRFSAERPKGSFSTLEIQRTEQGDSAMYLCASTRLFRLAGVDTQYFGPGTRLTVL.

This rearrangement joins TRBV5-6 to TRBJ1-2; 8 bases are a match to TRBD1. Germline assignment: CDR1 SGHDT and CDR2 YYEEEE. CDR3 length: 13 residues. With V trimmed by 4 bases and J by 8 bases, 7 bases remained unmatched. The CDR3 nucleotides read TGTGCCAGCAGCCAGCCCGACAGGGGAGGCTACACCTTC. As protein: CASSQPDRGGYTF.

This chain joins TRBV6-5 and TRBJ2-1, with 9 bases fitting TRBD2. The V gene's germline CDR1 is MNHEY and CDR2 SVGAGI. The V segment lost 4 bases and the J segment 3 bases; nucleotides outside the gene matches: 7. The CDR3 covers 16 residues. The CDR3 region is CASSSPGTSIYNEQFF. CDR3 bases: TGTGCCAGCAGTTCTCCCGGGACTAGCATCTACAATGAGCAGTTCTTC.

The chain employs TRBV27 and TRBJ2-1; 8 bases line up with TRBD2. CDR3 length equals 16 residues. Looked up from germline, CDR1 is MNHEY and CDR2 is SMNVEV (reference sequence). V gave up 1 base and J gave up 4 bases; unmatched junction bases: 6. The CDR3 loop is CASSLWGAGDYNEQFF. The CDR3 DNA reads TGTGCCAGCAGTTTATGGGGAGCGGGGGATTACAATGAGCAGTTCTTC.

CDR3: CASSFARNYGYTF. In nucleotides, the CDR3 is TGTGCCAGCAGCTTTGCCAGGAACTATGGCTACACCTTC. The V call is TRBV7-9, the J call TRBJ1-2; D is unclear. The CDR3 has 13 residues. V was trimmed by 3 bases and J by 2 bases, leaving 7 bases between them. The germline V gene encodes CDR1 SEHNR and CDR2 FQNEAQ (reference sequence).

This sequence joins TRBV5-1 and TRBJ2-7, with 7 bases fitting TRBD1. From germline, CDR1 is SGHRS and CDR2 YFSETQ. The CDR3 has 14 amino acids. With V trimmed by 3 bases and J by 6 bases, 9 bases remained unmatched. CDR3 coding DNA: TGCGCCAGCAGCTCACTGACAGGGCTGACCGAGCAGTACTTC. Translating it yields CASSSLTGLTEQYF.

The V gene is TRBV25-1, the J gene TRBJ2-7, with D maybe TRBD2 (5 bases). V was pared by 1 base and J by 7 bases, with 11 bases between. The CDR3 has 13 amino acids. Germline V gene data show CDR1 as MGHDK and CDR2 as SYGVNS. Written as DNA, the CDR3 is TGTGCCAGCAGTGAATTTAAATCGGGAGAGCAGTACTTC. Translation: CASSEFKSGEQYF.

V usage is TRBV5-6 and J usage is TRBJ2-7, with 9 positions matching TRBD1. The CDR3 runs to 16 residues. V was clipped by 4 bases and J by 1 base; unmatched bases: 9. Looked up from germline, CDR1 is SGHDT and CDR2 is YYEEEE. CDR3 in amino acids: CASSPGQGPRSYEQYF. The CDR3 nucleotides read TGTGCCAGCAGCCCCGGACAGGGGCCCCGTTCCTACGAGCAGTACTTC.

J is TRBJ2-7 and V is TRBV10-2, with TRBD1 matching over 7 bases. The CDR3 is 15 residues long. The germline CDR1 and CDR2 sequences are WSHSY and SAAADI. V was pared by 7 bases and J by 1 base, with 10 bases of the junction left unmatched. The CDR3 bases are TGCGCCAGCAACCCAGGACAGGCGTCGTCCTACGAGCAGTACTTC. It encodes CASNPGQASSYEQYF.

The genes are TRBV6-6 and TRBJ1-5; 7 bases match TRBD1. This CDR3 contains 15 residues. The J segment lost 6 bases and the V segment lost 2 bases, leaving 7 bases of the junction unmatched. The germline gives CDR1 MNHNY, CDR2 SVGAGI (reference sequence). CDR3 coding DNA: TGTGCCAGCAGTTACGGACGACAGGGCGGTCAGCCCCAGCATTTT. This encodes CASSYGRQGGQPQHF.

This chain joins TRBV11-2 and TRBJ1-1; D unclear. Germline CDR1 and CDR2: SGHAT and FQNNGV. V was trimmed by 1 base and J by 0 bases, leaving 12 bases between them. This CDR3 comprises 16 residues. The CDR3 spells CASSLGSLPMNTEAFF. As DNA, the CDR3 is TGTGCCAGCAGCTTAGGATCATTACCTATGAACACTGAAGCTTTCTTT. Variable domain in full (rest from reference TRBV11-2 and TRBJ1-1): EAGVAQSPRYKIIEKRQSVAFWCNPISGHATLYWYQQILGQGPKLLIQFQNNGVVDDSQLPKDRFSAERLKGVDSTLKIQPAKLEDSAVYLCASSLGSLPMNTEAFFGQGTRLTVV.

The chain couples TRBV7-2 to TRBJ2-5, with 10 bases identical to TRBD1. The last part of the DNA fits TRBJ2-7 better; the J call may be wrong. Germline V lookup: CDR1 SGHTA, CDR2 FQGNSA. The CDR3 loop spans 14 amino acids. DNA of the CDR3: TGTGCCAGCAGCTCGACAGGGGGCATGAACGAGCAGTACTTC. This sequence encodes CASSSTGGMNEQYF.

The table lists this clone with a few counts. This chain links TRBV5-4 with TRBJ2-7; D is perhaps TRBD1 (6 bases). The length of the CDR3 is 12 residues. V shed 0 bases and J shed 5 bases, with 6 bases lying between them. Looked up from germline, CDR1 is SGHNT and CDR2 is YYREEE (reference sequence). CDR3 residues: CASSLDRDEQYF. CDR3 DNA sequence: TGTGCCAGCAGCTTGGACAGGGACGAGCAGTACTTC. The full variable domain, its missing parts supplied by reference TRBV5-4 and TRBJ2-7, is ETGVTQSPTHLIKTRGQQVTLRCSSQSGHNTVSWYQQALGQGPQFIFQYYREEENGRGNFPPRFSGLQFPNYSSELNVNALELDDSALYLCASSLDRDEQYFGPGTRLTVT.

The chain recombines TRBV18 with TRBJ1-1, with TRBD1 as a possible D gene (5 bases). The CDR3 runs to 16 residues. Trimming removed 2 bases at V and 7 bases at J, with 20 bases between. The germline gives CDR1 KGHSH, CDR2 LQKENI. CDR3: CASSPISGAAKIEAFF. The CDR3 bases are TGTGCCAGCTCACCAATTTCTGGGGCAGCAAAGATTGAAGCTTTCTTT.

V and J are TRBV7-9 and TRBJ2-2, with 12 bases identical to TRBD2. Trimming at V came to 3 bases and at J to 1 base, leaving 0 bases not matched to a gene. CDR3 size: 16 residues. The germline V gene has CDR1 SEHNR and CDR2 FQNEAQ (reference sequence). CDR3 residues: CASSLGLAGNTGELFF. CDR3 nucleotide sequence: TGTGCCAGCAGCTTGGGACTAGCGGGGAACACCGGGGAGCTGTTTTTT. The whole variable domain, remainder taken from reference TRBV7-9 and TRBJ2-2, is DTGVSQNPRHKITKRGQNVTFRCDPISEHNRLYWYRQTLGQGPEFLTYFQNEAQLEKSRLLSDRFSAERPKGSFSTLEIQRTEQGDSAMYLCASSLGLAGNTGELFFGEGSRLTVL.

The chain uses TRBV18 and TRBJ2-1; the match to TRBD2 covers 14 bases. Germline V lookup: CDR1 KGHSH, CDR2 LQKENI. After removal of 0 bases from V and 9 bases from J, the junction contained 4 bases not matched to a gene. The CDR3 contains 16 residues. CDR3 bases: TGTGCCAGCTCACCACCCAGACTAGCGGGGGGGACTGAGCAGTTCTTC. The encoded protein is CASSPPRLAGGTEQFF.

The chain links TRBV6-5 to TRBJ1-2; D is undetermined. Trimming took 6 bases from V and 4 from J, leaving 15 bases between them. Germline CDR1 is MNHEY and CDR2 is SVGAGI. The CDR3 sequence is 14 residues long. The CDR3 protein is CASRGKPGIYGYTF. The CDR3 DNA reads as TGTGCCAGCAGGGGCAAACCGGGGATCTATGGCTACACCTTC.

This chain joins TRBV6-5 and TRBJ2-6; D is uncertain. The CDR3 is made up of 15 amino acids. The germline CDR1 and CDR2 sequences are MNHEY and SVGAGI. V lost 2 bases and J 0 bases, leaving 5 bases between the germline ends. CDR3 loop: CASSYENSGANVLTF. In DNA, the CDR3 is TGTGCCAGCAGTTACGAGAACTCTGGGGCCAACGTCCTGACTTTC.

This chain connects TRBV4-3 to TRBJ1-6; 7 bases are shared with TRBD1. The CDR3 runs 15 residues. Per the germline V gene, CDR1 is LGHNA and CDR2 is YSLEER. Trimming removed 1 base from V and 7 bases from J; junction bases left unmatched: 4. In DNA, the CDR3 is TGCGCCAGCAGCCAAGTCAGGGGGGAAAATTCACCCCTCCACTTT. Its protein product is CASSQVRGENSPLHF.

The CDR3 sequence is CASSRADSGHYEQYF. CDR3 coding DNA: TGTGCCAGCAGTCGGGCGGATAGCGGCCACTACGAGCAGTACTTC. This chain connects TRBV28 to TRBJ2-7, with a tentative D call TRBD2 (6 bases). The germline gives CDR1 MDHEN, CDR2 SYDVKM. The CDR3 contains 15 residues. With 5 bases removed from V and 3 bases from J, the gap between germline ends came to 17 bases.

The V gene is TRBV7-9, the J gene TRBJ1-1; a possible D gene is TRBD1 (6 bases). The ends were cut back, 1 base at V and 7 bases at J, with 16 bases in the middle. Germline assignment: CDR1 SEHNR and CDR2 FQNEAQ (reference sequence). The CDR3 totals 15 residues. CDR3 nucleotides: TGTGCCAGCAGCTTAGTCCGAGGGGGTCGTGATGAAGCTTTCTTT. Protein: CASSLVRGGRDEAFF.

The chain links TRBV11-2 to TRBJ2-7, with 11 bases lining up with TRBD2. V shed 4 bases, J shed 6 bases, and the junction held 14 bases outside the gene matches. The germline V gene has CDR1 SGHAT and CDR2 FQNNGV. This CDR3 is built from 17 residues. CDR3 residues: CASSSTLSGRALGEQYF. CDR3 DNA sequence: TGTGCCAGCAGCTCAACTCTTAGCGGGAGGGCGCTGGGCGAGCAGTACTTC.

The genes are TRBV27 and TRBJ2-7, with 12 bases aligning to TRBD2. This CDR3 region has 14 residues. Trimming removed 6 bases from V and 6 bases from J; junction bases left unmatched: 6. Germline values: CDR1 MNHEY, CDR2 SMNVEV (reference sequence). The CDR3 nucleotides read TGTGCCAGCAGCCGACTAGCGGGAGTAGGCGAGCAGTACTTC. Translating gives CASSRLAGVGEQYF.

The rearrangement uses TRBV11-3 and TRBJ2-1, with TRBD2 matching over 8 bases. Germline values: CDR1 SGHNT, CDR2 YENEEA. V lost 4 bases and J lost 0; bases outside the gene matches: 5. This CDR3 has 16 residues. CDR3 loop: CASSSQRESSYNEQFF. In DNA, the CDR3 is TGTGCCAGCAGCTCACAGCGGGAGAGCTCCTACAATGAGCAGTTCTTC.

The chain couples TRBV9 to TRBJ1-5, with D perhaps matching TRBD1 (6 bases). The CDR3 extends over 14 amino acids. In germline, CDR1 is SGDLS, CDR2 YYNGEE. Trimming pared 3 bases from V and 6 bases from J, leaving 13 bases between. CDR3 DNA sequence: TGTGCCAGCAGCGAGGGGGACGGGTCTCAGCCCCAGCATTTT. This codes for CASSEGDGSQPQHF. Together with reference TRBV9 and TRBJ1-5, the CDR3 gives the full variable domain: DSGVTQTPKHLITATGQRVTLRCSPRSGDLSVYWYQQSLDQGLQFLIQYYNGEERAKGNILERFSAQQFPDLHSELNLSSLELGDSALYFCASSEGDGSQPQHFGDGTRLSIL.

V and J are TRBV19 and TRBJ2-1; D ambiguous. Germline CDR1 is LNHDA and CDR2 is SQIVND (reference sequence). The length of the CDR3 is 13 residues. The ends were cut back, 7 bases at V and 4 bases at J, with 11 bases in the middle. CDR3 bases: TGTGCCAGTACCCAGACGGGTTACAATGAGCAGTTCTTC. It yields the protein CASTQTGYNEQFF.

The chain joins TRBV4-3 to TRBJ2-3, with TRBD2 matching over 7 bases. The germline V gene encodes CDR1 LGHNA and CDR2 YSLEER. Unmatched junction bases numbered 1, after V lost 1 base and J lost 3 bases. The CDR3 is made up of 14 amino acids. The CDR3, as DNA: TGCGCCAGCAGCCAAGCCGGGGGGACAGATACGCAGTATTTT. Translated, it gives CASSQAGGTDTQYF.

The chain couples TRBV19 to TRBJ1-2; D possibly corresponds to TRBD1 (5 bases). The CDR3 sequence is 15 residues long. Germline V gene data show CDR1 as LNHDA and CDR2 as SQIVND (reference sequence). The V and J ends lost 7 bases and 7 bases respectively, with 22 bases between them. The CDR3 region has the DNA TGTGCCAGTAATCCTTCAGGGCCCACCCTCATTGGCTACACCTTC. Translated: CASNPSGPTLIGYTF.

The chain recombines TRBV6-5 with TRBJ2-5; 9 positions agree with TRBD1. The length of the CDR3 is 15 residues. Trimming took 6 bases from V and 4 from J; bases not matched to a gene: 9. The germline V gene has CDR1 MNHEY and CDR2 SVGAGI. CDR3 region: CASRPWGQGLETQYF. The CDR3 nucleotides read TGTGCCAGCAGACCCTGGGGACAGGGTTTAGAGACCCAGTACTTC.

This chain joins TRBV29-1 and TRBJ2-7; maybe TRBD2 (6 bases). Between the trimmed V and J ends, which lost 7 bases and 0 bases, there was a span of 19 bases. Per germline, CDR1 SQVTM and CDR2 ANQGSEA. This CDR3 region has 15 residues. The CDR3 reads CSGVSGTFSSYEQYF. The CDR3 nucleotides are TGCAGCGGGGTGTCCGGGACTTTTAGCTCCTACGAGCAGTACTTC.

V usage is TRBV6-6 and J usage is TRBJ2-2; 7 bases are shared with TRBD1. The V segment lost 8 bases and the J segment 4 bases; nucleotides outside the gene matches: 4. The germline gives CDR1 MNHNY, CDR2 SVGAGI (reference sequence). The CDR3 extends over 13 amino acids. In DNA form, the CDR3 reads TGTGCCAGCGGTACAGGGGTCACCGGGGAGCTGTTTTTT. Its protein product is CASGTGVTGELFF.